These 28 T cell receptor beta chains share one sample of origin, sequenced in a study of siplizumab effects on memory and regulatory T cells. Generated by immunoSEQ multiplex PCR, the TCRdb table keeps only in-frame clones and is missing some. This table holds around 95,000 clones, 94% found once. Sample: non-Treg CD4+ T cells sorted from blood. The receptors shown here come from a human donor in good health.

The genes are TRBV7-2 and TRBJ2-2; no firm D call. Looked up from germline, CDR1 is SGHTA and CDR2 is FQGNSA. The V end lost 1 base, the J end lost 6 bases, and 9 bases lay between the germline ends. The CDR3 contains 14 residues. CDR3 amino acids: CASSLDRGPGELFF. The CDR3 DNA follows: TGTGCCAGCAGCTTAGACCGTGGGCCCGGGGAGCTGTTTTTT.

This clone has just a few counts. The rearrangement uses TRBV20-1 and TRBJ1-1; D unclear. The CDR3 extends over 10 amino acids. Germline V gives CDR1 DFQATT, CDR2 SNEGSKA (reference sequence). CDR3 coding DNA: TGCAGGGGGATCGGGAATGAAGCTTTCTTT. Translation: CRGIGNEAFF.

The chain links TRBV2 to TRBJ2-2, with TRBD1 identical over 9 bases. CDR1 and CDR2 (germline): SNHLY, FYNNEI. After removal of 10 bases from V and 6 bases from J, the junction contained 12 bases not matched to a gene. This CDR3 has 15 residues. The CDR3 DNA reads TGTGCCACCAAACCGGACAGGGGCCTGCCCGGGGAGCTGTTTTTT. Encoded protein: CATKPDRGLPGELFF.

The chain combines TRBV7-3 with TRBJ2-5, with D perhaps TRBD2 (5 bases). CDR3 length equals 13 residues. Trimming took 2 bases from V and 1 from J, leaving 5 bases between them. The germline V gene encodes CDR1 SGHTA and CDR2 FQGTGA. The CDR3, as DNA: TGTGCCAGCAGCTTAGGGAGCCAAGAGACCCAGTACTTC. Protein sequence: CASSLGSQETQYF.

The DNA for the CDR3 is TGCAGCGTAACAGGGGTGGACACTGAAGCTTTCTTT. The encoded protein is CSVTGVDTEAFF. This rearrangement joins TRBV29-1 to TRBJ1-1; TRBD1 aligns across 7 bases. The CDR3 contains 12 residues. CDR1 is SQVTM and CDR2 is ANQGSEA in the germline V gene. After removal of 6 bases from V and 3 bases from J, the junction contained 4 bases not matched to a gene.

The chain combines TRBV6-6 with TRBJ2-7; the D gene is possibly TRBD1 (7 bases). The CDR3 contains 16 residues. The germline gives CDR1 MNHNY, CDR2 SVGAGI (reference sequence). V shed 4 bases and J shed 0 bases, with 16 bases lying between them. As DNA, the CDR3 is TGTGCCAGCAGTTCCGCGGGACAGATTTCCTCCTACGAGCAGTACTTC. Amino acids: CASSSAGQISSYEQYF.

Here the CDR3 DNA reads TGTGCCAGCGGACAGGGGGGTAATGAGCAGTTCTTC. It codes for CASGQGGNEQFF. The chain carries TRBV25-1 and TRBJ2-1; 10 positions match TRBD1. The CDR3 is made up of 12 amino acids. Losses at the gene ends were 8 bases for V and 7 bases for J; bases not matched to a gene: 2. CDR1 and CDR2 from the germline V gene are MGHDK and SYGVNS.

The V call is TRBV25-1, the J call TRBJ1-2, with 8 positions matching TRBD1. V lost 2 bases, J lost 6 bases, and 2 bases stayed unmatched. The V gene's germline CDR1 is MGHDK and CDR2 SYGVNS. The CDR3 runs 13 residues. The CDR3 DNA reads TGTGCCAGCAGTGAAGCAGGGGGCGATGGCTACACCTTC. Its translation: CASSEAGGDGYTF.

The rearrangement links TRBV6-6 to TRBJ2-7; 7 nucleotides match TRBD1. In germline, CDR1 is MNHNY, CDR2 SVGAGI (reference sequence). The CDR3 runs to 14 residues. V dropped 10 bases and J dropped 2; count of bases not matched to a gene: 11. The CDR3 sequence is CAIGLWGQPYEQYF. CDR3 in DNA: TGTGCCATTGGCCTGTGGGGACAGCCCTACGAGCAGTACTTC.

The CDR3 DNA reads as TGCGCCAGCAGCCAAGAAACCTGGTCAGGCTTGCAGTTCTTC. This sequence encodes CASSQETWSGLQFF. This chain connects TRBV4-1 to TRBJ2-1; D gene uncertain. Germline V gives CDR1 MGHRA, CDR2 YSYEKL. There are 14 residues in the CDR3. With 0 bases removed from V and 12 bases from J, the gap between germline ends came to 15 bases.

J is TRBJ2-1 and V is TRBV18, with 8 bases that match TRBD2. Germline V gene sequence: CDR1 KGHSH, CDR2 LQKENI. This CDR3 contains 15 residues. The ends lost 6 bases at V and 3 bases at J; junction bases unmatched: 7. The CDR3 region is CASSRGRPDYNEQFF. CDR3 DNA: TGTGCCAGCTCCCGCGGGAGGCCAGACTACAATGAGCAGTTCTTC. The variable domain in full, completed from reference TRBV18 and TRBJ2-1, reads NAGVMQNPRHLVRRRGQEARLRCSPMKGHSHVYWYRQLPEEGLKFMVYLQKENIIDESGMPKERFSAEFPKEGPSILRIQQVVRGDSAAYFCASSRGRPDYNEQFFGPGTRLTVL.

This chain joins TRBV19 and TRBJ1-1; 9 positions agree with TRBD1. V gave up 5 bases and J gave up 4 bases; unmatched junction bases: 2. The CDR3 is 13 residues long. In germline, CDR1 is LNHDA, CDR2 SQIVND (reference sequence). CDR3 DNA sequence: TGTGCCAGTAGTTTACAGGGGGCCACTGAAGCTTTCTTT. Its protein is CASSLQGATEAFF.

The chain is built from TRBV7-3 and TRBJ2-5; TRBD2 might be the D (6 bases). This CDR3 contains 13 residues. Deletions cut 4 bases from V and 5 bases from J, with 11 bases between. Per the germline V gene, CDR1 is SGHTA and CDR2 is FQGTGA. The CDR3 bases are TGTGCCAGCAGCTCCCCGGGGGACGAGACCCAGTACTTC. Its translation: CASSSPGDETQYF.

V and J are TRBV10-1 and TRBJ2-7, with D hard to call. Trimming pared 8 bases from V and 2 bases from J, leaving 16 bases between. The CDR3 consists of 14 residues. CDR1 is WNHNN and CDR2 is SYGVQD in the germline V gene (reference sequence). CDR3 region: CASADAGSTYEQYF. The CDR3 nucleotides read TGCGCCAGCGCCGACGCCGGGTCTACCTACGAGCAGTACTTC.

The chain recombines TRBV19 with TRBJ2-7; 8 nucleotides align to TRBD1. V shed 4 bases and J 12 bases; nucleotides not matched to a gene: 14. The CDR3 is 14 residues long. The germline CDR1 and CDR2 sequences are LNHDA and SQIVND (reference sequence). CDR3 bases: TGTGCCAGTAGTACCGGACAGGGAGCCCCACCCAGGTACTTC. Protein sequence: CASSTGQGAPPRYF.

The chain is built from TRBV6-6 and TRBJ1-2; D call uncertain. The CDR3 length is 13 residues. Per germline, CDR1 MNHNY and CDR2 SVGAGI (reference sequence). Between the trimmed V and J ends, which lost 3 bases and 8 bases, there was a span of 13 bases. CDR3 sequence: CASSYGEVGGYTF. CDR3 DNA: TGTGCCAGCAGTTATGGAGAAGTTGGAGGCTACACCTTC.

The chain couples TRBV7-3 to TRBJ2-2; 9 bases agree with TRBD1. V lost 1 base, J lost 1 base, and 4 bases stayed unmatched. In germline, CDR1 is SGHTA, CDR2 FQGTGA. This CDR3 region has 17 residues. CDR3 in DNA: TGTGCCAGCAGCTTAAGGGCGGACAGGGGGAACACCGGGGAGCTGTTTTTT. Encoded protein: CASSLRADRGNTGELFF. Supplemented by reference TRBV7-3 and TRBJ2-2, the full variable domain reads GAGVSQTPSNKVTEKGKYVELRCDPISGHTALYWYRQSLGQGPEFLIYFQGTGAADDSGLPNDRFFAVRPEGSVSTLKIQRTERGDSAVYLCASSLRADRGNTGELFFGEGSRLTVL.

The chain carries TRBV27 and TRBJ1-1; no clear D gene. CDR3 size: 13 residues. From germline, CDR1 is MNHEY and CDR2 SMNVEV (reference sequence). V lost 3 bases and J lost 4, with 9 bases in between. CDR3: CASSLGGITEAFF. The CDR3, as DNA: TGTGCCAGCAGTTTGGGAGGGATCACTGAAGCTTTCTTT.

This clone was seen only a few times. This chain connects TRBV6-1 to TRBJ2-3; D is perhaps TRBD2 (5 bases). This CDR3 has 14 amino acids. V lost 1 base to trimming and J lost 2 bases, with 7 bases between them. CDR1 and CDR2 (germline): MNHNS, SASEGT. The CDR3 here is CASSEGRNTDTQYF. Here the CDR3 DNA reads TGTGCCAGCAGTGAAGGGAGGAACACAGATACGCAGTATTTT.

This chain connects TRBV6-6 to TRBJ1-1; no clear D gene. CDR3 length equals 13 residues. Germline V lookup: CDR1 MNHNY, CDR2 SVGAGI (reference sequence). V gave up 2 bases and J gave up 1 base, with 5 bases separating them. CDR3 DNA sequence: TGTGCCAGCAGTTACCAACCGAACACTGAAGCTTTCTTT. Translation: CASSYQPNTEAFF.

The chain carries TRBV27 and TRBJ1-6; no definite D call. CDR1 is MNHEY and CDR2 is SMNVEV in the germline V gene (reference sequence). This CDR3 region has 16 residues. Trimming removed 4 bases at V and 6 bases at J, with 16 bases between. The CDR3 nucleotides are TGTGCCAGCAGTTCTTCAGGCCGACTCGGTAATTCACCCCTCCACTTT. Its protein is CASSSSGRLGNSPLHF.

Worth noting for this clone: The same CDR3 is also encoded by other DNA sequences in this sample. The genes are TRBV7-3 and TRBJ2-6; the D is unclear. The CDR3 runs 13 residues. The germline CDR1 and CDR2 sequences are SGHTA and FQGTGA. V was shortened by 2 bases and J by 3 bases, with 2 bases between the two germline ends. The CDR3 spells CASSLGGANVLTF. DNA of the CDR3: TGTGCCAGCAGCTTAGGTGGGGCCAACGTCCTGACTTTC. Looking up the rest from reference TRBV7-3 and TRBJ2-6 gives the full variable domain: GAGVSQTPSNKVTEKGKYVELRCDPISGHTALYWYRQSLGQGPEFLIYFQGTGAADDSGLPNDRFFAVRPEGSVSTLKIQRTERGDSAVYLCASSLGGANVLTFGAGSRLTVL.

The chain joins TRBV19 to TRBJ2-7; 9 positions agree with TRBD1. Trimming removed 4 bases from V and 7 bases from J; junction bases left unmatched: 5. Germline-derived CDR1 and CDR2 are LNHDA and SQIVND (reference sequence). CDR3 length: 13 amino acids. The CDR3 bases are TGTGCCAGTAGTAAAACAGGGGGCAGGGAGCAGTACTTC. This gives the protein CASSKTGGREQYF.

V and J are TRBV18 and TRBJ2-3; 14 bases are a match to TRBD2. Losses at the gene ends were 2 bases for V and 4 bases for J; bases not matched to a gene: 11. CDR3 size: 19 residues. Germline V lookup: CDR1 KGHSH, CDR2 LQKENI. Here the CDR3 reads CASSPIGLAGGRGADTQYF. The DNA for the CDR3 is TGTGCCAGCTCACCAATAGGACTAGCGGGAGGACGTGGGGCAGATACGCAGTATTTT.

V and J are TRBV5-1 and TRBJ2-3; 10 nucleotides agree with TRBD2. Germline CDR1 and CDR2: SGHRS and YFSETQ. With 4 bases clipped from V and 3 bases from J, the junction kept 8 bases outside the gene matches. This CDR3 is built from 16 residues. The CDR3 reads CASSPAQLAGTDTQYF. The CDR3 coding sequence is TGCGCCAGCAGCCCAGCCCAACTAGCGGGAACAGATACGCAGTATTTT.

This clone came up once. V and J are TRBV4-1 and TRBJ2-3; 8 bases align to TRBD2. The V gene end was trimmed by 4 bases and the J gene end by 5 bases; junction bases not matched to a gene: 11. The CDR3 length is 16 residues. Per the germline V gene, CDR1 is MGHRA and CDR2 is YSYEKL. The CDR3 spells CASSPLLGRAIDTQYF. For the CDR3, the DNA is TGCGCCAGCAGCCCCCTCCTCGGGAGGGCCATAGATACGCAGTATTTT.

The V call is TRBV6-6, the J call TRBJ1-5; tentative D call: TRBD1 (6 bases). The length of the CDR3 is 14 residues. Germline lookup yields CDR1 MNHNY and CDR2 SVGAGI (reference sequence). V was cut by 6 bases and J by 9 bases, with 18 bases left in between. The CDR3 DNA reads TGTGCCAGCAGGGGGGCGGGGACACGGAGGCCCCAGCATTTT. Translated: CASRGAGTRRPQHF.

The V call is TRBV11-2, the J call TRBJ1-2; D is possibly TRBD1 (6 bases). CDR3 length: 14 amino acids. Germline CDR1 reads SGHAT; CDR2 reads FQNNGV. V was pared by 1 base and J by 4 bases, with 10 bases between. CDR3 sequence: CASSLGTALYGYTF. DNA of the CDR3: TGTGCCAGCAGCTTAGGGACAGCTCTCTATGGCTACACCTTC.